This record looks at one TCR beta chain sequence and its context. Its antigen remains unidentified. The source of the sample is a study of long-term antiretroviral therapy in people with HIV. Overall study context: The earliest samples came about a decade before the 2015 immediate-ART recommendation. General study results and limits: Among HIV repertoires, CDR3 length ranges were narrower than those of controls. ART-treated samples gained diversity yet remained below transplant donor controls.

CDR1 is SGDLS and CDR2 is YYNGEE in the germline V gene. The CDR3 spans 16 residues. The V and J ends lost 4 bases and 2 bases, in that order; junction bases with no gene match: 5. One or more pre-ART and two or more post-ART PBMC samples were available from each donor. The immunoSEQ assay was v3.0, run at survey level. Some clones are missing from TCRdb's copy, which holds only in-frame ones; the method was immunoSEQ multiplex PCR. The repertoire includes 14,000 or so clones, 70% to 80% of them detected once, and roughly 18% sits in the top ten. The chain uses TRBV9 and TRBJ2-3, with TRBD2 matching 12 bases. The receptor was derived from a man between 35 and 55 years old with HIV. The sequencing here drew on unsorted PBMCs, taken 1.3 years before starting antiretroviral therapy. The CDR3 bases are TGTGCCAGCAGCTCTGGGACTAGCGGGTTCACAGATACGCAGTATTTT. The encoded protein is CASSSGTSGFTDTQYF.